The rows below give T cell receptor beta chains drawn from one sample of a study of spatial heterogeneity in lung cancer. Each CDR3 protein gets one entry after TCRdb re-called the 5' RACE reads with MiXCR. The repertoire holds 20,000 to 25,000 distinct CDR3 sequences, with more than 5% as singletons. Sequenced here: PBMCs, sampled at surgery. The receptors here all came from a male donor with early-stage non-small cell lung cancer. CDR3s include the opening cysteine and the closing phenylalanine or tryptophan. The D gene is left open where the match is weak. Rows may omit the clone size; those that give it use once, few, many or a size class.

D gene: TRBD1
J gene: TRBJ1-5
V gene: TRBV30
clone size: few
CDR3 DNA: TGTGCGTTCTCGACAGGGGAAACAGGTAGCAATCAGCCCCAGCATTTT
CDR3 protein: CAFSTGETGSNQPQHF

D gene: TRBD1
J gene: TRBJ2-5
V gene: TRBV19
clone size: many
CDR3 DNA: TGTGCCAGTAGTATAGGACAGGGGGCCTCTGAGACCCAGTACTTC
CDR3 protein: CASSIGQGASETQYF

D gene: TRBD1
J gene: TRBJ2-3
V gene: TRBV5-1
clone size: few
CDR3 DNA: TGCGCCAGCAGCTTACTGGGACAGGGGGCGAGAGGGCTTACGGCAGATACGCAGTATTTT
CDR3 protein: CASSLLGQGARGLTADTQYF

D gene: -
J gene: TRBJ1-4
V gene: TRBV7-2
clone size: -
CDR3 DNA: TGTGCCAGCAGCTTGAGTCAGGGTGAAAAACTGTTTTTT
CDR3 protein: CASSLSQGEKLFF

D gene: TRBD1
J gene: TRBJ2-2
V gene: TRBV5-1
clone size: few
CDR3 DNA: TGCGCCAGCAGCCTGATAGGGGGCTTCGGGGAGCTGTTTTTT
CDR3 protein: CASSLIGGFGELFF

D gene: TRBD2
J gene: TRBJ2-1
V gene: TRBV7-8
clone size: many
CDR3 DNA: TGTGCCAGCAGCTTGAGCGGGGGGAGCTCCTACAATGAGCAGTTCTTC
CDR3 protein: CASSLSGGSSYNEQFF

D gene: -
J gene: TRBJ2-2
V gene: TRBV5-1
clone size: many
CDR3 DNA: TGCGCCAGCAGCTTGCAAAGTAGGGTATCCAACTTGTGGCCGGAGCTGTTTTTT
CDR3 protein: CASSLQSRVSNLWPELFF

D gene: TRBD2
J gene: TRBJ2-3
V gene: TRBV12-3/TRBV12-4
clone size: -
CDR3 DNA: TGTGCCAGCAGTCGGACTAGCGGGGCTCGCACAGATACGCAGTATTTT
CDR3 protein: CASSRTSGARTDTQYF

D gene: TRBD1
J gene: TRBJ2-7
V gene: TRBV4-3
clone size: many
CDR3 DNA: TGCGCCAGCAGCCGCACAGGGGCCTACGAGCAGTACTTC
CDR3 protein: CASSRTGAYEQYF

D gene: TRBD2
J gene: TRBJ2-3
V gene: TRBV20-1
clone size: few
CDR3 DNA: TGCAGTGCTAGTCTGGGACTAGCGGGGGGGCCAGGCACAGATACGCAGTATTTT
CDR3 protein: CSASLGLAGGPGTDTQYF

D gene: -
J gene: TRBJ2-7
V gene: TRBV5-1
clone size: many
CDR3 DNA: TGCGCCAGCAGCTTGAGCTACACTCTCTACGAGCAGTACTTC
CDR3 protein: CASSLSYTLYEQYF

D gene: TRBD2
J gene: TRBJ2-3
V gene: TRBV28
clone size: -
CDR3 DNA: TGTGCCAGTCGCCCCTGGGGCAGGGAACTACTAGCGGGAGCAGATACGCAGTATTTT
CDR3 protein: CASRPWGRELLAGADTQYF

D gene: -
J gene: TRBJ2-1
V gene: TRBV20-1
clone size: many
CDR3 DNA: TGCAGTGCTAGAGAAAAGAACGGGCAGTTCTTC
CDR3 protein: CSAREKNGQFF

D gene: TRBD2
J gene: TRBJ2-2
V gene: TRBV5-4
clone size: many
CDR3 DNA: TGTGCCAGCAGCTTAGGTCGCGGGGGGTCCCGGGAGCTGTTTTTT
CDR3 protein: CASSLGRGGSRELFF

D gene: -
J gene: TRBJ1-1
V gene: TRBV6-6
clone size: few
CDR3 DNA: TGTGCCAGCAGACAGGATATTATTGGGATAGCTGAAGCTTTCTTT
CDR3 protein: CASRQDIIGIAEAFF

D gene: -
J gene: TRBJ2-3
V gene: TRBV20-1
clone size: many
CDR3 DNA: TGCAGTGCTACCAGGGAGGTTAGGGCAGATACGCAGTATTTT
CDR3 protein: CSATREVRADTQYF

D gene: -
J gene: TRBJ2-4
V gene: TRBV7-2
clone size: many
CDR3 DNA: TGTGCCAGCAGTCCATTTCCCCTTAGGGCCAAAAACATTCAGTACTTC
CDR3 protein: CASSPFPLRAKNIQYF

D gene: -
J gene: TRBJ1-4
V gene: TRBV28
clone size: many
CDR3 DNA: TGTGCCAGCACCGGAGGCGGCGGTGAAAAACTGTTTTTT
CDR3 protein: CASTGGGGEKLFF

D gene: -
J gene: TRBJ1-1
V gene: TRBV12-3/TRBV12-4
clone size: many
CDR3 DNA: TGTGCCAGCAGCGCTTACACTGAAGCTTTCTTT
CDR3 protein: CASSAYTEAFF

D gene: -
J gene: TRBJ2-7
V gene: TRBV20-1
clone size: -
CDR3 DNA: TGCAGTTTCCCACGGATTAGCTCCTACGAGCAGTACTTC
CDR3 protein: CSFPRISSYEQYF

D gene: -
J gene: TRBJ2-1
V gene: TRBV12-3/TRBV12-4
clone size: once
CDR3 DNA: TGTGCCAGCAGTTTGCGGACAGATAACAATGAGCAGTTCTTC
CDR3 protein: CASSLRTDNNEQFF

D gene: TRBD2
J gene: TRBJ2-2
V gene: TRBV12-3/TRBV12-4
clone size: many
CDR3 DNA: TGTGCCAGCAGTTTCGAGCGGCTAGCGGGAGCTCGAGGCACCGGGGAGCTGTTTTTT
CDR3 protein: CASSFERLAGARGTGELFF

D gene: TRBD2
J gene: TRBJ2-3
V gene: TRBV7-2
clone size: many
CDR3 DNA: TGTGCCAGCAGCAAACGTCTAGCGGGGGACCGCACAGATACGCAGTATTTT
CDR3 protein: CASSKRLAGDRTDTQYF